The next 32 T cell receptor beta chains were all read from a single sample in a study of T cells after yellow fever vaccination. In TCRdb, the 5' RACE reads were re-called with MiXCR into one record per CDR3 protein. The table includes some 240,000 distinct CDR3 sequences, about 3% detected once. The sequences come from CD4+ T cells sorted from PBMCs, collected 10 days after the yellow fever booster vaccination. The receptors originated from a man between 18 and 35 years old who received the YFV17D yellow fever vaccine.

This clonotype was seen ten or more times. V usage is TRBV27 and J usage is TRBJ2-3, with D perhaps matching TRBD1 (5 bases). CDR1 and CDR2 (germline): MNHEY, SMNVEV (reference sequence). This CDR3 has 15 residues. Trimming removed 5 bases from V and 3 bases from J, with 15 bases in between. This CDR3 reads CASSVLTQGTDTQYF. DNA of the CDR3: TGTGCCAGCAGTGTTCTAACCCAGGGAACAGATACGCAGTATTTT.

This clonotype occurred a few times. The V call is TRBV23-1, the J call TRBJ2-4, with 8 bases fitting TRBD2. TRBV23-1 is an ORF, and what it does is uncertain. This CDR3 is built from 15 residues. V shed 1 base and J 1 base; nucleotides not matched to a gene: 0. Here the CDR3 reads CASSQCGGAKNIQYF. The CDR3 DNA is TGCGCCAGCAGTCAATGCGGGGGGGCCAAAAACATTCAGTACTTC.

This rearrangement joins TRBV20-1 to TRBJ1-1; 9 bases line up with TRBD1. The CDR3 spans 13 residues. V trimming: 5 bases; J trimming: 6 bases; junction bases outside the gene matches: 7. Germline CDR1 is DFQATT and CDR2 is SNEGSKA (reference sequence). CDR3 sequence (DNA): TGCAGTGCTCCGGGACAGGGCAGATCTGAAGCTTTCTTT. Translated: CSAPGQGRSEAFF.

This clonotype showed up many times. This chain joins TRBV5-1 and TRBJ1-5; D is possibly TRBD1 (5 bases). There are 14 residues in the CDR3. From germline, CDR1 is SGHRS and CDR2 YFSETQ. Deletions cut 4 bases from V and 4 bases from J, with 12 bases between. The CDR3 nucleotides are TGCGCCAGCAGCCCCGGGACCGCAAATCAGCCCCAGCATTTT. It yields the protein CASSPGTANQPQHF.

The sample holds a few counts of this clonotype. The V gene is TRBV30, the J gene TRBJ2-6; 8 nucleotides agree with TRBD1. The germline V gene has CDR1 GTSNPN and CDR2 SVGIG (reference sequence). The CDR3 is 16 amino acids. V dropped 4 bases and J dropped 2; count of bases not matched to a gene: 7. The CDR3, as DNA: TGTGCCTGGAATAGACAGGGGCTGGCTGGGGCCAACGTCCTGACTTTC. It specifies CAWNRQGLAGANVLTF.

The chain couples TRBV7-2 to TRBJ1-5; 7 bases are a match to TRBD1. The germline CDR1 and CDR2 sequences are SGHTA and FQGNSA. CDR3 length: 14 amino acids. V was pared by 3 bases and J by 7 bases, with 6 bases of the junction left unmatched. The CDR3 sequence is CASSFNRGEQPQHF. In DNA, the CDR3 is TGTGCCAGCAGCTTTAACAGGGGTGAACAGCCCCAGCATTTT.

This clonotype was seen only a few times. V and J are TRBV20-1 and TRBJ1-5; tentative D call: TRBD1 (6 bases). Per the germline V gene, CDR1 is DFQATT and CDR2 is SNEGSKA (reference sequence). The CDR3 loop spans 13 amino acids. Trimming removed 6 bases at V and 2 bases at J, with 11 bases between. The CDR3 sequence is CSAKGGGNQPQHF. The DNA of the CDR3 is TGCAGTGCAAAAGGGGGTGGCAATCAGCCCCAGCATTTT.

This clonotype has a count of ten or more. This chain links TRBV7-3 with TRBJ1-1, with D perhaps TRBD1 (5 bases). The CDR3 spans 15 residues. Between the trimmed V and J ends, which lost 4 bases and 3 bases, there was a span of 15 bases. Germline loops: CDR1 SGHTA, CDR2 FQGTGA. This CDR3 is CASSSRAGMDTEAFF. The CDR3 nucleotides read TGTGCCAGCAGCTCGAGGGCAGGGATGGACACTGAAGCTTTCTTT.

This clonotype was counted ten times or more. This chain uses TRBV20-1 with TRBJ2-3; TRBD2 aligns across 9 bases. V dropped 3 bases and J dropped 5; count of bases not matched to a gene: 6. CDR3 size: 14 residues. The V gene's germline CDR1 is DFQATT and CDR2 SNEGSKA (reference sequence). The CDR3 region is CSASGGGAIDTQYF. CDR3 DNA: TGCAGTGCTAGTGGCGGGGGGGCCATAGATACGCAGTATTTT.

This clonotype was counted at least ten times. The V call is TRBV14, the J call TRBJ2-4; tentatively, D is TRBD2 (6 bases). The CDR3 totals 18 residues. Trimming stripped 0 bases from V and 0 bases from J, with 15 bases between. Germline loops: CDR1 SGHDN, CDR2 FVKESK. The CDR3 sequence: CASSQDPASERAKNIQYF. The CDR3 DNA sequence: TGTGCCAGCAGCCAAGATCCGGCTAGCGAAAGAGCCAAAAACATTCAGTACTTC.

At least ten counts were recorded for this clonotype. V usage is TRBV9 and J usage is TRBJ1-5, with D perhaps TRBD1 (6 bases). Germline CDR1 SGDLS, CDR2 YYNGEE. The CDR3 consists of 14 residues. V was pared by 0 bases and J by 5 bases, with 9 bases between. CDR3 loop: CASSVGGADQPQHF. DNA of the CDR3: TGTGCCAGCAGCGTAGGGGGGGCTGATCAGCCCCAGCATTTT. The complete variable domain, with remaining parts taken from reference TRBV9 and TRBJ1-5, reads DSGVTQTPKHLITATGQRVTLRCSPRSGDLSVYWYQQSLDQGLQFLIQYYNGEERAKGNILERFSAQQFPDLHSELNLSSLELGDSALYFCASSVGGADQPQHFGDGTRLSIL.

In this sample, this clonotype turned up a few times. The chain is built from TRBV2 and TRBJ1-5, with 7 bases matching TRBD1. V gave up 5 bases and J gave up 5 bases; unmatched junction bases: 6. This CDR3 comprises 14 residues. Germline loops: CDR1 SNHLY, CDR2 FYNNEI. CDR3 protein: CASSLQGSHQPQHF. The CDR3 DNA reads as TGTGCCAGCAGTTTACAGGGGAGTCATCAGCCCCAGCATTTT.

The chain has TRBV14 and TRBJ1-4; 7 positions agree with TRBD1. Unmatched junction bases numbered 1, after V lost 3 bases and J lost 0 bases. Germline assignment: CDR1 SGHDN and CDR2 FVKESK. The CDR3 runs 15 residues. Here the CDR3 reads CASSQGQTTNEKLFF. The CDR3 DNA reads as TGTGCCAGCAGCCAGGGACAGACAACTAATGAAAAACTGTTTTTT.

This clonotype was detected only a few times. The J gene is TRBJ2-5, the V gene TRBV4-2, with 14 bases that match TRBD2. The CDR3 spans 19 residues. CDR1 is LGHNA, CDR2 YNFKEQ, per germline. V lost 1 base and J lost 4; bases outside the gene matches: 11. The CDR3 here is CASSQVVGLAGARGETQYF. The CDR3, as DNA: TGTGCCAGCAGCCAAGTAGTGGGACTAGCGGGGGCAAGAGGAGAGACCCAGTACTTC.

This clonotype was detected only a few times. DNA of the CDR3: TGTGCCACCAGTGCCGCGGACAGGGGCTTCGGAGCTTTCTTT. Translating gives CATSAADRGFGAFF. The V and J genes are TRBV24-1 and TRBJ1-1; 9 bases align to TRBD1. Germline assignment: CDR1 KGHDR and CDR2 SFDVKD. CDR3 length: 14 residues. With 5 bases clipped from V and 10 bases from J, the junction kept 10 bases outside the gene matches.

The rearrangement links TRBV6-6 to TRBJ2-1, with D perhaps assigned TRBD1 or TRBD2 (6 bases each). The CDR3 contains 15 residues. Trimming pared 7 bases from V and 8 bases from J, leaving 21 bases between. Germline values: CDR1 MNHNY, CDR2 SVGAGI (reference sequence). This chain's CDR3 is CASTPRLGGEDEQFF. CDR3 bases: TGTGCCAGCACTCCTCGTTTGGGGGGCGAAGATGAGCAGTTCTTC.

This clonotype appeared a few times. The V gene is TRBV12-3 or TRBV12-4, the J gene TRBJ1-2; D unresolved. V shed 6 bases and J shed 5 bases, with 10 bases lying between them. The CDR3 covers 12 residues. The CDR3 region is CASRAGLYGYTF. CDR3 nucleotide sequence: TGTGCCAGCAGGGCGGGGTTGTATGGCTACACCTTC.

This clonotype has at least ten counts. A much larger clone sits a single nucleotide away, making a read error possible. The chain links TRBV7-2 to TRBJ2-5; unclear D gene. Germline V gene data show CDR1 as SGHTA and CDR2 as FQGNSA. V was shortened by 4 bases and J by 5 bases, with 5 bases between the two germline ends. This CDR3 is 11 amino acids long. The CDR3 sequence is CASSSHETQYF. The CDR3 bases are TGTGCCAGCAGCTCACACGAGACCCAGTACTTC.

This clonotype has ten or more counts. The chain couples TRBV2 to TRBJ1-2, with 8 bases fitting TRBD1. Germline V CDR1 and CDR2: SNHLY, FYNNEI. V lost 4 bases to trimming and J lost 2 bases; unmatched junction nucleotides: 0. The CDR3 is made up of 13 amino acids. DNA for the CDR3: TGTGCCAGCAGTGGGACAGGGAACTATGGCTACACCTTC. It specifies CASSGTGNYGYTF.

This clonotype showed up many times. The rearrangement uses TRBV20-1 and TRBJ2-1, with D perhaps given as TRBD1 or TRBD2 (5 bases each). The V and J ends lost 3 bases and 2 bases respectively, with 11 bases between them. This CDR3 is built from 14 residues. In germline, CDR1 is DFQATT, CDR2 SNEGSKA (reference sequence). CDR3 loop: CSASRGGAYNEQFF. The CDR3 nucleotides read TGCAGTGCTAGCCGGGGCGGAGCCTACAATGAGCAGTTCTTC.

This clonotype was detected only once. The gene calls are TRBV28 and TRBJ1-3; no reliable D call. CDR3 length: 14 residues. The V end lost 7 bases, the J end lost 0 bases, and 10 bases lay between the germline ends. CDR1 is MDHEN, CDR2 SYDVKM, per germline. CDR3 sequence (DNA): TGTGCCAGCACACTCGGGTTCTCTGGAAACACCATATATTTT. This sequence encodes CASTLGFSGNTIYF.

This chain's CDR3 is CASSLPGNYGYTF. CDR3 DNA: TGCGCCAGCAGCTTGCCGGGGAACTATGGCTACACCTTC. V is TRBV5-1 and J is TRBJ1-2; D is undetermined. With 1 base removed from V and 2 bases from J, the gap between germline ends came to 6 bases. The CDR3 spans 13 residues. Germline CDR1 is SGHRS and CDR2 is YFSETQ.

This clonotype was detected a few times. This CDR3 is CASSPQVEGSGNTIYF. CDR3 DNA sequence: TGTGCCAGCAGCCCCCAGGTGGAGGGCTCTGGAAACACCATATATTTT. V gene TRBV7-3 combines with J gene TRBJ1-3; D is undetermined. CDR3 length: 16 residues. V was shortened by 5 bases and J by 0 bases, with 14 bases between the two germline ends. Germline assignment: CDR1 SGHTA and CDR2 FQGTGA.

The table lists this clonotype with many counts. The chain joins TRBV5-1 to TRBJ2-1; D is unclear. V was trimmed by 0 bases and J by 8 bases, leaving 9 bases between them. CDR3 size: 13 residues. Germline-derived CDR1 and CDR2 are SGHRS and YFSETQ. The CDR3 protein is CASSLEASDEQFF. CDR3 nucleotides: TGCGCCAGCAGCTTGGAAGCCAGTGATGAGCAGTTCTTC.

The chain links TRBV14 to TRBJ2-2; perhaps TRBD2 as D (6 bases). Germline V lookup: CDR1 SGHDN, CDR2 FVKESK. V lost 6 bases to trimming and J lost 7 bases, with 18 bases between them. This CDR3 contains 15 residues. CDR3: CASRQSGSGFGELFF. The CDR3 region has the DNA TGTGCCAGCAGACAGTCCGGGAGCGGCTTCGGGGAGCTGTTTTTT.

This clonotype was counted at least ten times. As DNA, the CDR3 is TGTGCCAGCGGCCGATCGGGCGGGGAAGAGACCCAGTACTTC. Protein product: CASGRSGGEETQYF. The chain uses TRBV6-6 and TRBJ2-5; weak D call: TRBD2 (6 bases). The CDR3 extends over 14 amino acids. V was pared by 8 bases and J by 3 bases, with 16 bases between. Germline CDR1 is MNHNY and CDR2 is SVGAGI (reference sequence).

The genes are TRBV20-1 and TRBJ2-3, with 7 bases aligning to TRBD2. Germline assignment: CDR1 DFQATT and CDR2 SNEGSKA (reference sequence). The CDR3 has 13 residues. V lost 5 bases and J lost 8; bases outside the gene matches: 10. As DNA, the CDR3 is TGCAGTGCTCAGGGAGGGGAGCTCGGTACGCAGTATTTT. Residues: CSAQGGELGTQYF.

This clonotype came up many times. The CDR3 region has the DNA TGTGCCAGCAGCTTAGACGCAGATACGCAGTATTTT. It encodes CASSLDADTQYF. V and J are TRBV13 and TRBJ2-3; the D is unclear. Trimming cost V 1 base and J 4 bases, with 3 bases left between them. Germline-derived CDR1 and CDR2 are PRHDT and FYEKMQ (reference sequence). The CDR3 runs 12 residues. The full variable domain, completed using reference TRBV13 and TRBJ2-3, is AAGVIQSPRHLIKEKRETATLKCYPIPRHDTVYWYQQGPGQDPQFLISFYEKMQSDKGSIPDRFSAQQFSDYHSELNMSSLELGDSALYFCASSLDADTQYFGPGTRLTVL.

This clonotype came up many times. This chain joins TRBV3-1 and TRBJ2-6; D is undetermined. The CDR3 extends over 13 amino acids. Trimming removed 6 bases from V and 2 bases from J, with 5 bases in between. The V gene's germline CDR1 is LGHDT and CDR2 YNNKEL (reference sequence). CDR3 bases: TGTGCCAGCAGTGCAGCTGGGGCCAACGTCCTGACTTTC. Its translation: CASSAAGANVLTF.

This clonotype came up many times. The V call is TRBV7-3, the J call TRBJ2-3, with TRBD2 identical over 9 bases. The trim removed 3 bases at V and 4 bases at J, leaving 8 bases unmatched. This CDR3 region has 16 residues. The germline V gene has CDR1 SGHTA and CDR2 FQGTGA. The CDR3 spells CASSLGGGGVADTQYF. CDR3 DNA sequence: TGTGCCAGCAGCTTGGGCGGGGGGGGTGTAGCAGATACGCAGTATTTT.

This clonotype was detected many times. The chain links TRBV7-2 to TRBJ1-1; weak D call: TRBD1 (6 bases). The CDR3 is 15 amino acids. CDR1 SGHTA and CDR2 FQGNSA come from the germline V gene. Trimming took off 1 base at V and 4 bases at J, with 13 bases between the two ends. The CDR3 loop reads CASSLEGGGTTEAFF. The CDR3 DNA reads TGTGCCAGCAGCTTAGAAGGAGGGGGGACCACTGAAGCTTTCTTT.

This clonotype was seen repeatedly, ten times or more. The chain links TRBV7-3 to TRBJ2-2; possibly TRBD1 or TRBD2 for D (5 bases each). V was clipped by 5 bases and J by 1 base, with 14 bases between them. Germline V gene sequence: CDR1 SGHTA, CDR2 FQGTGA. The CDR3 has 16 residues. CDR3 in amino acids: CASSPPGRENTGELFF. As DNA, the CDR3 is TGTGCCAGCAGCCCCCCGGGACGGGAGAACACCGGGGAGCTGTTTTTT.